The 29 T cell receptor beta chains in this list originate from one sample, sequenced in a study of blood T cells in healthy people across ages. Sample-barcoded 5' priming and a J-beta primer mix drove a second PCR of 7 to 11 cycles. TCRdb fed the 5' RACE reads into MiXCR, producing one record per CDR3 protein. This table has fewer than 900,000 distinct CDR3 sequences, 43% appearing once. Sample: blood. These TCRs come from a woman aged 60 to 75 in good health.

This chain connects TRBV20-1 to TRBJ1-5, with 10 bases identical to TRBD1. Germline CDR1 DFQATT, CDR2 SNEGSKA (reference sequence). The V gene end was trimmed by 5 bases and the J gene end by 1 base; junction bases not matched to a gene: 11. The CDR3 is 17 amino acids. The CDR3 reads CSAFYDRGLRSNQPQHF. CDR3 sequence (DNA): TGCAGTGCTTTCTATGACAGGGGGCTTCGCAGCAATCAGCCCCAGCATTTT.

This clonotype was seen a few times. The CDR3 DNA follows: TGTGCCAGCAAAAGATTGGAGGGTGGCTACACCTTC. The encoded protein is CASKRLEGGYTF. The rearrangement joins TRBV7-2 to TRBJ1-2; D remains unclear. Trimming took 7 bases from V and 7 from J, leaving 13 bases between them. The germline V gene has CDR1 SGHTA and CDR2 FQGNSA. This CDR3 region has 12 residues. Full variable domain (rest looked up from reference TRBV7-2 and TRBJ1-2): GAGVSQSPSNKVTEKGKDVELRCDPISGHTALYWYRQSLGQGLEFLIYFQGNSAPDKSGLPSDRFSAERTGGSVSTLTIQRTQQEDSAVYLCASKRLEGGYTFGSGTRLTVV.

A word on this clonotype: The limits of the CDR3 on the DNA are not certain, so only TCRdb's listed CDR3 is given. The rearrangement links TRBV4-3 to TRBJ2-1; no DNA check was done on the table's D call, TRBD2. Germline V lookup: CDR1 LGHNA, CDR2 YSLEER. Ends included, the CDR3 has 16 residues. The CDR3 is CASSQVGTGALGEQCF.

This clonotype was detected only once. With a much larger clone just one base away, this may be a read error. The J gene is TRBJ2-1, the V gene TRBV12-3 or TRBV12-4, with D possibly TRBD2 on 5 matching bases. The CDR3 covers 14 residues. With 11 bases removed from V and 5 bases from J, the gap between germline ends came to 19 bases. This CDR3 is CAGTLLSADNEQFF. In DNA, the CDR3 is TGTGCCGGCACCCTACTTAGCGCCGACAATGAGCAGTTCTTC.

The chain couples TRBV20-1 to TRBJ2-7; D call uncertain. Germline V CDR1 and CDR2: DFQATT, SNEGSKA (reference sequence). The CDR3 extends over 14 amino acids. The V end was cut by 5 bases, the J end by 7 bases, with 21 bases between. DNA for the CDR3: TGCAGTGCTCCCGAAAACCAAGTCTCGCATGAGCAGTACTTC. It specifies CSAPENQVSHEQYF.

This CDR3 is CASSWDRVETQYF. CDR3 bases: TGTGCCAGCAGCTGGGACAGGGTGGAGACCCAGTACTTC. V is TRBV5-5 and J is TRBJ2-5, with 9 positions matching TRBD1. V was pared by 3 bases and J by 5 bases, with 2 bases of the junction left unmatched. The CDR3 consists of 13 residues. The V gene's germline CDR1 is SGHKS and CDR2 YYEKEE (reference sequence). Supplemented by reference TRBV5-5 and TRBJ2-5, the full variable domain reads DAGVTQSPTHLIKTRGQQVTLRCSPISGHKSVSWYQQVLGQGPQFIFQYYEKEERGRGNFPDRFSARQFPNYSSELNVNALLLGDSALYLCASSWDRVETQYFGPGTRLLVL.

The chain couples TRBV6-4 to TRBJ2-1; D is possibly TRBD2 (7 bases). The CDR3 has 15 residues. Per germline, CDR1 MRHNA and CDR2 SNTAGT. V shed 2 bases and J shed 8 bases, with 16 bases lying between them. Here the CDR3 reads CASSDGGAEFDEQFF. DNA for the CDR3: TGTGCCAGCAGTGACGGGGGGGCCGAATTCGATGAGCAGTTCTTC.

In its sample, this clonotype was seen a few times. The chain links TRBV29-1 to TRBJ1-1; D gene ambiguous. CDR1 and CDR2 from the germline V gene are SQVTM and ANQGSEA. Trimming stripped 7 bases from V and 4 bases from J, with 13 bases between. The CDR3 covers 12 residues. Here the CDR3 reads CSATTGSTEAFF. CDR3 in DNA: TGCAGCGCTACCACGGGTAGCACTGAAGCTTTCTTT. Together with reference TRBV29-1 and TRBJ1-1, the CDR3 gives the full variable domain: SAVISQKPSRDICQRGTSLTIQCQVDSQVTMMFWYRQQPGQSLTLIATANQGSEATYESGFVIDKFPISRPNLTFSTLTVSNMSPEDSSIYLCSATTGSTEAFFGQGTRLTVV.

The chain joins TRBV29-1 to TRBJ2-4, with a possible D match to TRBD1 (6 bases). Judging by the DNA end, TRBJ2-5 fits better; the J call may be wrong. The CDR3 has 13 residues. CDR1 and CDR2 from the germline V gene are SQVTM and ANQGSEA. In DNA form, the CDR3 reads TGCAGCCAGTCAACAGGGACCCAGGCGACCCAGTACTTC. The encoded protein is CSQSTGTQATQYF.

This rearrangement joins TRBV3-1 to TRBJ1-6; the match to TRBD1 covers 10 bases. Germline V gene lookup returns CDR1 LGHDT and CDR2 YNNKEL (reference sequence). After removal of 4 bases from V and 11 bases from J, the junction contained 8 bases not matched to a gene. CDR3 size: 15 residues. This chain's CDR3 is CASSRGTGVDAPLHF. CDR3 coding DNA: TGTGCCAGCAGCCGGGGGACAGGGGTTGATGCACCCCTCCACTTT. The variable domain in full, with the rest retrieved from reference TRBV3-1 and TRBJ1-6, is DTAVSQTPKYLVTQMGNDKSIKCEQNLGHDTMYWYKQDSKKFLKIMFSYNNKELIINETVPNRFSPKSPDKAHLNLHINSLELGDSAVYFCASSRGTGVDAPLHFGNGTRLTVT.

The chain combines TRBV28 with TRBJ2-5, with TRBD2 identical over 9 bases. Per the germline V gene, CDR1 is MDHEN and CDR2 is SYDVKM. Trimming removed 5 bases from V and 6 bases from J; junction bases left unmatched: 4. CDR3 length equals 13 residues. CDR3 loop: CASSPSGKKTQYF. The CDR3 DNA follows: TGTGCCAGCAGTCCTAGCGGGAAAAAGACCCAGTACTTC. Using reference TRBV28 and TRBJ2-5 for the parts outside the CDR3, the full variable domain is DVKVTQSSRYLVKRTGEKVFLECVQDMDHENMFWYRQDPGLGLRLIYFSYDVKMKEKGDIPEGYSVSREKKERFSLILESASTNQTSMYLCASSPSGKKTQYFGPGTRLLVL.

This clonotype was seen only a few times. V is TRBV28 and J is TRBJ2-1; D gene unclear. The V gene's germline CDR1 is MDHEN and CDR2 SYDVKM. The ends were cut back, 8 bases at V and 6 bases at J, with 8 bases in the middle. This CDR3 contains 11 residues. CDR3 sequence reads: CASSNVNEQFF. CDR3 coding DNA: TGTGCCAGCTCGAATGTCAATGAGCAGTTCTTC.

CDR3 protein: CASSTTSARGYEQYF. The CDR3 nucleotides read TGTGCCAGCAGCACAACTAGCGCTCGAGGGTACGAGCAGTACTTC. The chain recombines TRBV3-1 with TRBJ2-7, with 7 positions matching TRBD2. The CDR3 has 15 residues. The V gene's germline CDR1 is LGHDT and CDR2 YNNKEL (reference sequence). Germline trimming cut 5 bases from V and 4 bases from J; bases unmatched to any gene: 11.

This clonotype was found a few times. The chain employs TRBV20-1 and TRBJ2-5; 11 nucleotides match TRBD1. The CDR3 covers 14 residues. V lost 5 bases and J lost 5; bases outside the gene matches: 7. The V gene's germline CDR1 is DFQATT and CDR2 SNEGSKA (reference sequence). CDR3 sequence reads: CSAGDRGLFETQYF. Here the CDR3 DNA reads TGCAGTGCTGGGGACAGGGGGTTATTTGAGACCCAGTACTTC.

The chain combines TRBV19 with TRBJ2-5; unclear D gene. This CDR3 has 14 amino acids. The ends were cut back, 3 bases at V and 0 bases at J, with 8 bases in the middle. CDR1 and CDR2 from the germline V gene are LNHDA and SQIVND (reference sequence). In DNA, the CDR3 is TGTGCCAGTAGTATCGGCCCAAACCAAGAGACCCAGTACTTC. Translated: CASSIGPNQETQYF.

This clonotype was recorded only once. The CDR3 nucleotides read TGTGCCAGCAGTTTCCAGGGGGTTGACTCTGGGGCCAACGTCCTGACTTTC. Translating it yields CASSFQGVDSGANVLTF. The rearrangement links TRBV12-3 or TRBV12-4 to TRBJ2-6; 7 bases are a match to TRBD1. The length of the CDR3 is 17 residues. Germline trimming cut 3 bases from V and 0 bases from J; bases unmatched to any gene: 5.

This chain links TRBV29-1 with TRBJ2-5; D is ambiguous. Trimming removed 4 bases at V and 11 bases at J, with 14 bases between. Germline V gives CDR1 SQVTM, CDR2 ANQGSEA. The CDR3 spans 11 residues. This chain's CDR3 is CSVGSFPEQYF. The CDR3, as DNA: TGCAGCGTTGGCTCTTTCCCGGAGCAGTACTTC.

CDR3 loop: CASSSISGDYNEQFF. CDR3 coding DNA: TGTGCCAGCAGCTCGATTAGCGGGGACTACAATGAGCAGTTCTTC. This chain links TRBV7-3 with TRBJ2-1, with TRBD2 identical over 8 bases. Germline CDR1 is SGHTA and CDR2 is FQGTGA. CDR3 size: 15 residues. Trimming cost V 4 bases and J 3 bases; bases outside gene matches: 5.

This clonotype was picked up a small number of times. The chain has TRBV28 and TRBJ2-7; 7 bases align to TRBD1. J lost 2 bases, V lost 5 bases, and 9 bases had no gene match. CDR1 and CDR2 (germline): MDHEN, SYDVKM. The CDR3 is 15 amino acids. For the CDR3, the DNA is TGTGCCAGCAGTCTCCCGACAGGGATAACCTACGAGCAGTACTTC. It encodes CASSLPTGITYEQYF.

This chain connects TRBV4-3 to TRBJ2-4; 7 bases line up with TRBD2. The J call may be wrong; the DNA end is better matched by TRBJ2-7. The CDR3 is 14 amino acids. Germline V gene lookup returns CDR1 LGHNA and CDR2 YSLEER. Written as DNA, the CDR3 is TGCGCCAGCAGCCAAGGGGAGGGGTTTTACGAGCAGTACTTC. Translating gives CASSQGEGFYEQYF.

The chain uses TRBV6-5 and TRBJ2-2; perhaps D is TRBD1 or TRBD2 (6 bases each). The V gene lost 6 bases and the J gene lost 0 bases, with 11 bases spanning the gap. The CDR3 sequence is 15 residues long. Germline values: CDR1 MNHEY, CDR2 SVGAGI. CDR3 sequence (DNA): TGTGCCAGCAGGAAGGGGGGATCGAACACCGGGGAGCTGTTTTTT. Its translation: CASRKGGSNTGELFF.

J is TRBJ1-4 and V is TRBV2; 9 bases fit TRBD1. With 5 bases clipped from V and 8 bases from J, the junction kept 6 bases outside the gene matches. CDR1 and CDR2 from the germline V gene are SNHLY and FYNNEI. The CDR3 loop spans 14 amino acids. CDR3 sequence (DNA): TGTGCCAGCAGTCCACAGGGGGCTTGGGAAAAACTGTTTTTT. Its translation: CASSPQGAWEKLFF.

This clonotype was observed a few times. V and J are TRBV4-1 and TRBJ2-7; 12 bases are shared with TRBD2. V lost 2 bases, J lost 2 bases, and 7 bases stayed unmatched. The CDR3 contains 17 residues. CDR1 and CDR2 (germline): MGHRA, YSYEKL. CDR3 in DNA: TGCGCCAGCAGCCAACCCGCACTAGCGGGAGGCCCCTACGAGCAGTACTTC. Translation gives CASSQPALAGGPYEQYF.

The V gene is TRBV6-6, the J gene TRBJ1-2; no definite D call. This CDR3 comprises 13 residues. Trimming shortened V by 6 bases and J by 4 bases, and 12 bases separated the two germline ends. From germline, CDR1 is MNHNY and CDR2 SVGAGI (reference sequence). Here the CDR3 reads CASRVGLSYGYTF. The CDR3 region has the DNA TGTGCCAGCAGAGTAGGACTCTCCTATGGCTACACCTTC.

The genes are TRBV30 and TRBJ1-1; D unclear. V lost 2 bases, J lost 0 bases, and 13 bases lay in between. Germline V gene data show CDR1 as GTSNPN and CDR2 as SVGIG (reference sequence). This CDR3 spans 15 amino acids. DNA of the CDR3: TGTGCCTGGAGTCGCCCGGACGGCTTGAACACTGAAGCTTTCTTT. Its translation: CAWSRPDGLNTEAFF.

This chain joins TRBV6-1 and TRBJ1-2, with D uncertain. Per the germline V gene, CDR1 is MNHNS and CDR2 is SASEGT. CDR3 length: 11 amino acids. Trimming left V 7 bases short and J 3 bases short, with 6 bases between. The CDR3 bases are TGTGCCAGCAAACAAGACTATGGCTACACCTTC. Protein sequence: CASKQDYGYTF.

In this sample, this clonotype turned up a few times. The rearrangement links TRBV20-1 to TRBJ2-1; 7 bases match TRBD2. The germline V gene encodes CDR1 DFQATT and CDR2 SNEGSKA (reference sequence). The CDR3 has 17 amino acids. V lost 4 bases, J lost 8 bases, and 20 bases stayed unmatched. This chain's CDR3 is CSATTYSGGLPQYEQFF. The CDR3 DNA is TGCAGTGCTACCACCTACTCGGGGGGACTTCCCCAATATGAGCAGTTCTTC.

This clonotype came up a few times. The CDR3 nucleotides read TGCAGCGTTGCCCCCCCGGGGGGACAATTCGGCAAGGAAAAACTGTTTTTT. This gives the protein CSVAPPGGQFGKEKLFF. The V call is TRBV29-1, the J call TRBJ1-4; D may be TRBD1 (6 bases). The V gene's germline CDR1 is SQVTM and CDR2 ANQGSEA. This CDR3 has 17 amino acids. V was cut by 4 bases and J by 8 bases, with 26 bases left in between.

This clonotype showed up many times. The chain combines TRBV4-1 with TRBJ1-5; D is ambiguous. The ends were cut back, 0 bases at V and 4 bases at J, with 7 bases in the middle. The V gene's germline CDR1 is MGHRA and CDR2 YSYEKL. The CDR3 contains 14 residues. The CDR3 coding sequence is TGCGCCAGCAGCCAAGATGCGCTTAATCAGCCCCAGCATTTT. This translates into CASSQDALNQPQHF.